Listed here are 30 T cell receptor beta chains from one sample, sequenced in a study of radiation and T cells in renal cell carcinoma. The data were produced by immunoSEQ multiplex PCR, yet TCRdb's version contains in-frame clones alone and is incomplete. This table has about 130,000 clones, about four fifths appearing once. Time point noted: blood 2 weeks post-SBRT. Indicated treatment: 15 Gy SBRT to primary tumor, nephrectomy 4 weeks later. Sequenced here: blood, sampled from a patient whose treatment included radiotherapy and nephrectomy. The receptors originated from a man aged 50-59 years with renal cell carcinoma.

V usage is TRBV27 and J usage is TRBJ2-7, with D possibly matching TRBD2 (6 bases). The CDR3 runs to 14 residues. Trimming cost V 7 bases and J 7 bases, with 20 bases left between them. Germline loops: CDR1 MNHEY, CDR2 SMNVEV (reference sequence). The CDR3 protein is CASTAGGTLGEQYF. CDR3 nucleotide sequence: TGTGCCAGCACAGCCGGGGGTACCTTAGGGGAGCAGTACTTC.

This chain connects TRBV10-2 to TRBJ1-2, with D possibly matching TRBD1 (6 bases). CDR3 size: 15 residues. CDR1 WSHSY and CDR2 SAAADI come from the germline V gene. Trimming removed 4 bases at V and 6 bases at J, with 18 bases between. The CDR3 region is CASSGRELGQNGYTF. CDR3 DNA: TGCGCCAGCAGTGGTCGAGAACTCGGACAGAATGGCTACACCTTC.

The chain links TRBV5-1 to TRBJ2-5; D not resolved. The V end was cut by 1 base, the J end by 2 bases, with 6 bases between. This CDR3 has 13 amino acids. Germline V gives CDR1 SGHRS, CDR2 YFSETQ. The CDR3 sequence is CASSLHRQETQYF. CDR3 sequence (DNA): TGCGCCAGCAGCTTGCACAGACAAGAGACCCAGTACTTC.

This clone was seen only once. This chain connects TRBV29-1 to TRBJ2-7; possibly TRBD1 or TRBD2 for D (6 bases each). Trimming stripped 3 bases from V and 1 base from J, with 31 bases between. Germline V gene lookup returns CDR1 SQVTM and CDR2 ANQGSEA. The CDR3 contains 20 residues. The CDR3 DNA reads as TGCAGCGTTGAGGCGGTTCTCGACAGGCGTTTTCTGCGGGGTTCCTACGAGCAGTACTTC. It encodes CSVEAVLDRRFLRGSYEQYF.

This sequence joins TRBV18 and TRBJ1-2; D possibly corresponds to TRBD1 (5 bases). With 2 bases removed from V and 3 bases from J, the gap between germline ends came to 13 bases. Germline V lookup: CDR1 KGHSH, CDR2 LQKENI. The CDR3 contains 15 residues. DNA for the CDR3: TGTGCCAGCTCACCAAGCGGGGGAGTCGACTATGGCTACACCTTC. Its translation: CASSPSGGVDYGYTF.

The CDR3 nucleotides read TGTGCCAGCCGGTACCCCGGGACTCCCATGGAGCAGTACTTC. Amino acids: CASRYPGTPMEQYF. This chain uses TRBV6-5 with TRBJ2-7; TRBD2 might be the D (6 bases). The germline V gene encodes CDR1 MNHEY and CDR2 SVGAGI. This CDR3 region has 14 residues. V gave up 8 bases and J gave up 7 bases, with 21 bases separating them.

The J gene is TRBJ1-1, the V gene TRBV6-5; D uncertain. CDR3 length equals 14 residues. V lost 2 bases and J 4 bases, leaving 11 bases between the germline ends. The germline CDR1 and CDR2 sequences are MNHEY and SVGAGI. The CDR3 DNA is TGTGCCAGCAGTTACCAGCAAAGACTCACTGAAGCTTTCTTT. Residues: CASSYQQRLTEAFF.

The V and J genes are TRBV7-9 and TRBJ1-1; TRBD1 is a possible D gene (5 bases). Germline V lookup: CDR1 SEHNR, CDR2 FQNEAQ (reference sequence). The CDR3 has 14 amino acids. Between the trimmed V and J ends, which lost 3 bases and 4 bases, there was a span of 12 bases. The CDR3 DNA is TGTGCCAGCAGCTTTGATTTCGACAGCACTGAAGCTTTCTTT. Translated, it gives CASSFDFDSTEAFF.

This clone was counted once. The V call is TRBV5-4, the J call TRBJ1-2; D not resolved. CDR3 size: 12 residues. Germline V gives CDR1 SGHNT, CDR2 YYREEE (reference sequence). The ends were cut back, 2 bases at V and 3 bases at J, with 5 bases in the middle. The CDR3 spells CASSLDHYGYTF. CDR3 in DNA: TGTGCCAGCAGCTTAGACCACTATGGCTACACCTTC.

This chain joins TRBV5-1 and TRBJ1-1, with a possible D match to TRBD1 (5 bases). Germline CDR1 and CDR2: SGHRS and YFSETQ. The CDR3 loop spans 14 amino acids. The V end was cut by 7 bases, the J end by 0 bases, with 13 bases between. For the CDR3, the DNA is TGCGCCAGCTCTTCGCGGGGGATGAACACTGAAGCTTTCTTT. It translates to CASSSRGMNTEAFF.

V and J are TRBV6-5 and TRBJ1-1; D not certain. Trimming stripped 0 bases from V and 1 base from J, with 9 bases between. CDR1 is MNHEY and CDR2 is SVGAGI in the germline V gene. This CDR3 region has 15 residues. CDR3 in amino acids: CASSYSDRANTEAFF. The CDR3 nucleotides read TGTGCCAGCAGTTACTCGGACCGCGCGAACACTGAAGCTTTCTTT.

In its sample, this clone was seen a few times. The chain couples TRBV27 to TRBJ2-2; no firm D call. In germline, CDR1 is MNHEY, CDR2 SMNVEV (reference sequence). The CDR3 contains 11 residues. Trimming removed 2 bases at V and 6 bases at J, with 1 base between. The CDR3 region is CASSLAGELFF. The CDR3 region has the DNA TGTGCCAGCAGTTTAGCCGGGGAGCTGTTTTTT.

The chain carries TRBV15 and TRBJ1-5; no clear D gene. Trimming stripped 0 bases from V and 6 bases from J, with 3 bases between. The length of the CDR3 is 12 residues. Per germline, CDR1 LNHNV and CDR2 YYDKDF (reference sequence). As DNA, the CDR3 is TGTGCCACCAGCAGAGATCCTCAGCCCCAGCATTTT. Translating gives CATSRDPQPQHF.

CDR3 bases: TGTGCCAGCAGCTTAGCGGCCTATTGGACTAGAGGCGAGCAGTACTTC. Encoded protein: CASSLAAYWTRGEQYF. V is TRBV7-2 and J is TRBJ2-7; 7 bases agree with TRBD2. The V gene's germline CDR1 is SGHTA and CDR2 FQGNSA. The CDR3 is 16 amino acids. After removal of 0 bases from V and 6 bases from J, the junction contained 11 bases not matched to a gene.

The chain joins TRBV4-2 to TRBJ2-3; D is unclear. The V and J ends lost 5 bases and 0 bases respectively, with 12 bases between them. The CDR3 has 15 residues. Germline CDR1 LGHNA, CDR2 YNFKEQ. The DNA of the CDR3 is TGTGCCAGCAGCTCCGCGGATTCTAGCACAGATACGCAGTATTTT. Translation: CASSSADSSTDTQYF.

CDR3 region: CASSPLAGGNEQFF. DNA for the CDR3: TGTGCCAGCAGTCCCTTAGCGGGAGGGAATGAGCAGTTCTTC. The chain employs TRBV25-1 and TRBJ2-1; TRBD2 matches 11 bases. V was pared by 5 bases and J by 7 bases, with 4 bases of the junction left unmatched. Germline V gene lookup returns CDR1 MGHDK and CDR2 SYGVNS. This CDR3 spans 14 amino acids.

The chain links TRBV4-3 to TRBJ2-3; tentatively, D is TRBD2 (6 bases). Between the trimmed V and J ends, which lost 0 bases and 4 bases, there was a span of 20 bases. Germline CDR1 LGHNA, CDR2 YSLEER. The CDR3 runs to 18 residues. The CDR3 reads CASSQDAPGAGGSDTQYF. The CDR3 DNA sequence: TGCGCCAGCAGCCAAGACGCTCCAGGCGCCGGGGGTTCAGATACGCAGTATTTT.

The chain combines TRBV27 with TRBJ2-4; 7 bases match TRBD2. The CDR3 has 17 residues. Germline V gene sequence: CDR1 MNHEY, CDR2 SMNVEV (reference sequence). The V segment lost 6 bases and the J segment 3 bases; nucleotides outside the gene matches: 14. The CDR3 protein is CASSKRGLGRDKNIQYF. DNA of the CDR3: TGTGCCAGCAGCAAAAGGGGCCTGGGGAGGGACAAAAACATTCAGTACTTC.

This chain joins TRBV7-3 and TRBJ2-3; TRBD2 aligns across 14 bases. Trimming took 8 bases from V and 1 from J; bases not matched to a gene: 5. This CDR3 is 16 amino acids long. Germline V gives CDR1 SGHTA, CDR2 FQGTGA. The CDR3 sequence: CASGRGLAGGTDTQYF. CDR3 DNA: TGTGCCAGCGGGAGGGGACTAGCGGGAGGCACAGATACGCAGTATTTT.

The chain has TRBV7-2 and TRBJ2-3; D is undetermined. V was clipped by 1 base and J by 14 bases, with 19 bases between them. In germline, CDR1 is SGHTA, CDR2 FQGNSA. The length of the CDR3 is 14 residues. The CDR3 reads CASSLDVAPWGRYF. DNA of the CDR3: TGTGCCAGCAGCTTAGACGTGGCGCCGTGGGGTCGGTATTTT. The full variable domain, rest sourced from reference TRBV7-2 and TRBJ2-3, is GAGVSQSPSNKVTEKGKDVELRCDPISGHTALYWYRQSLGQGLEFLIYFQGNSAPDKSGLPSDRFSAERTGGSVSTLTIQRTQQEDSAVYLCASSLDVAPWGRYFGPGTRLTVL.

The chain employs TRBV18 and TRBJ1-5; maybe TRBD1 (6 bases). V was trimmed by 5 bases and J by 0 bases, leaving 14 bases between them. CDR1 KGHSH and CDR2 LQKENI come from the germline V gene. CDR3 length: 16 residues. CDR3 in amino acids: CASSTGSPDSNQPQHF. The CDR3, as DNA: TGTGCCAGCTCAACAGGGTCTCCGGATAGCAATCAGCCCCAGCATTTT. Full variable domain (missing parts from reference TRBV18 and TRBJ1-5): NAGVMQNPRHLVRRRGQEARLRCSPMKGHSHVYWYRQLPEEGLKFMVYLQKENIIDESGMPKERFSAEFPKEGPSILRIQQVVRGDSAAYFCASSTGSPDSNQPQHFGDGTRLSIL.

This clone was seen a handful of times. This chain links TRBV5-1 with TRBJ1-1; D gene ambiguous. V was shortened by 3 bases and J by 4 bases, with 16 bases between the two germline ends. The CDR3 consists of 15 residues. Germline V CDR1 and CDR2: SGHRS, YFSETQ. The CDR3 loop is CASSSASGITTEAFF. DNA of the CDR3: TGCGCCAGCAGCTCTGCCTCGGGGATTACCACTGAAGCTTTCTTT.

V is TRBV14 and J is TRBJ2-3; weak D call: TRBD2 (7 bases). V lost 4 bases to trimming and J lost 1 base, with 12 bases between them. Germline values: CDR1 SGHDN, CDR2 FVKESK. The CDR3 length is 15 residues. CDR3 coding DNA: TGTGCCAGCAGCCCTCGGGGGGCCGGCACAGATACGCAGTATTTT. It encodes CASSPRGAGTDTQYF.

This clone was detected only a few times. Written as DNA, the CDR3 is TGTGCCATCGGACTAGCGGGCGTCAGCACAGATACGCAGTATTTT. Amino acids: CAIGLAGVSTDTQYF. The gene calls are TRBV2 and TRBJ2-3; TRBD2 matches at 11 bases. V lost 10 bases and J lost 0; bases outside the gene matches: 6. The CDR3 extends over 15 amino acids. Per the germline V gene, CDR1 is SNHLY and CDR2 is FYNNEI.

The chain links TRBV5-1 to TRBJ1-4; 8 bases fit TRBD1. This CDR3 contains 13 residues. Germline CDR1 and CDR2: SGHRS and YFSETQ. V dropped 4 bases and J dropped 8; count of bases not matched to a gene: 4. DNA of the CDR3: TGCGCCAGCAGCCAAGGGACAGGCGAAAAACTGTTTTTT. Encoded protein: CASSQGTGEKLFF.

V and J are TRBV2 and TRBJ2-3; 9 nucleotides agree with TRBD2. V shed 9 bases, J shed 6 bases, and the junction held 10 bases outside the gene matches. The germline gives CDR1 SNHLY, CDR2 FYNNEI. This CDR3 comprises 14 residues. The CDR3 loop is CASRERGAWDTQYF. For the CDR3, the DNA is TGTGCCAGTAGGGAGCGGGGGGCCTGGGATACGCAGTATTTT.

This chain links TRBV18 with TRBJ1-2; no clear D gene. The ends were cut back, 8 bases at V and 6 bases at J, with 19 bases in the middle. Germline assignment: CDR1 KGHSH and CDR2 LQKENI. This CDR3 comprises 14 residues. This CDR3 reads CASLSSAVSHGYTF. CDR3 coding DNA: TGTGCCAGCCTTAGTAGCGCGGTTTCACATGGCTACACCTTC.

The chain joins TRBV18 to TRBJ2-7; 10 positions match TRBD2. J lost 2 bases, V lost 3 bases, and 7 bases had no gene match. This CDR3 has 16 residues. Germline V gene data show CDR1 as KGHSH and CDR2 as LQKENI. CDR3 DNA sequence: TGTGCCAGCTCACCCGGGGTAGCGGGGGGACCCTACGAGCAGTACTTC. This translates into CASSPGVAGGPYEQYF.

The chain is built from TRBV5-4 and TRBJ2-4; no clear D gene. The CDR3 has 13 residues. Germline values: CDR1 SGHNT, CDR2 YYREEE (reference sequence). Deletions cut 0 bases from V and 8 bases from J, with 9 bases between. The CDR3 DNA sequence: TGTGCCAGCAGCTTGGGTGGTTTTGACATTCAGTACTTC. It specifies CASSLGGFDIQYF.

The V and J genes are TRBV2 and TRBJ2-2; possibly TRBD1 for D (5 bases). The CDR3 contains 12 residues. The V gene lost 7 bases and the J gene lost 8 bases, with 11 bases spanning the gap. The germline gives CDR1 SNHLY, CDR2 FYNNEI. The CDR3 bases are TGTGCCAGCACCATCCAGGGAGGGGAGCTGTTTTTT. The encoded protein is CASTIQGGELFF.